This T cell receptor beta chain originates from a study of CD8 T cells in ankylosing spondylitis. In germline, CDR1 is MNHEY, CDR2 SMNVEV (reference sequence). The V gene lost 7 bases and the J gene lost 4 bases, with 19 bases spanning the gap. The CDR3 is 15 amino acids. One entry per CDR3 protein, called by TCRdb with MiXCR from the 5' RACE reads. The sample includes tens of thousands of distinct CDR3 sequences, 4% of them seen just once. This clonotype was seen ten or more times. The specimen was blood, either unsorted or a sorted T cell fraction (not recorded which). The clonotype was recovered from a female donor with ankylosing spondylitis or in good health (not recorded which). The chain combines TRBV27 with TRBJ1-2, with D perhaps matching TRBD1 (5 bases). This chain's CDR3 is CASILPLKGLYGYTF. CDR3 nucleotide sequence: TGTGCCAGCATTCTACCCCTTAAGGGGCTCTATGGCTACACCTTC.